The 17 T cell receptor beta chains below come from one sample, sequenced in a study of CD4 T cells in relation to SARS-CoV-2 and coronaviruses (dated by TCRdb to 2020 to 2022). CD4+ T cells from unexposed donors were collected before the COVID-19 pandemic (2011-2018). After 10 to 11 days of culture, CD4+ T cells were isolated with the EasySep CD4+ T cell isolation kit. No antigen is known for these receptors. The library was built by means of the immunoSEQ multiplex PCR assay. TCRdb took this table from immuneACCESS and kept in-frame rearrangements with V and J called. Such tables lack part of the clones; where checked against another copy, unresolved V genes explain under half of the gap, and the rest is unexplained. The table for this sample lists 9,000 to 13,000 clones; about three quarters of them were counted only once. The top ten clonotypes cover 17% of the sample. The sample comprised CD4+ T cells from PBMCs, cultured in vitro. These receptors all come from a human donor in good health.

The chain carries TRBV7-9 and TRBJ2-2; D might be TRBD1 or TRBD2, each matching 6 bases. The germline V gene has CDR1 SEHNR and CDR2 FQNEAQ (reference sequence). CDR3 size: 13 residues. With 3 bases removed from V and 7 bases from J, the gap between germline ends came to 9 bases. The CDR3 DNA is TGTGCCAGCAGCTTCAGGGGAGGCGGGGAGCTGTTTTTT. Translating gives CASSFRGGGELFF.

The chain couples TRBV5-8 to TRBJ2-5; D is unclear. V dropped 0 bases and J dropped 4 bases, with 4 bases sitting between them. The CDR3 is made up of 12 amino acids. Germline V gene sequence: CDR1 SGHTS, CDR2 YDEGEE. The CDR3 protein is CASSLVRETQYF. The CDR3 DNA sequence: TGTGCCAGCAGCTTGGTACGAGAGACCCAGTACTTC.

The V gene is TRBV10-3, the J gene TRBJ1-2; D gene uncertain. Germline CDR1 is ENHRY and CDR2 is SYGVKD. V was clipped by 10 bases and J by 2 bases, with 14 bases between them. The CDR3 consists of 13 residues. Written as DNA, the CDR3 is TGTGCCACCGGACTTGAGGGAAACTATGGCTACACCTTC. Protein: CATGLEGNYGYTF.

In this sample, this clone turned up once. J is TRBJ2-1 and V is TRBV27; 16 nucleotides align to TRBD2. CDR3 length: 16 amino acids. Germline V gene data show CDR1 as MNHEY and CDR2 as SMNVEV (reference sequence). The ends lost 6 bases at V and 9 bases at J; junction bases unmatched: 8. This chain's CDR3 is CASSEAGLAGGTEQFF. In nucleotides, the CDR3 is TGTGCCAGCAGCGAGGCGGGACTAGCGGGAGGGACTGAGCAGTTCTTC.

V gene TRBV7-2 combines with J gene TRBJ2-5; a possible D gene is TRBD2 (6 bases). The CDR3 totals 15 residues. Germline CDR1 reads SGHTA; CDR2 reads FQGNSA. The germline V and J ends were trimmed by 7 bases and 0 bases, with 15 bases remaining between them. The CDR3 reads CASIPREVYQETQYF. The DNA of the CDR3 is TGTGCCAGCATCCCGAGGGAGGTGTACCAAGAGACCCAGTACTTC.

The chain carries TRBV3-1 (or the pseudogene TRBV3-2) and TRBJ2-4, with D perhaps given as TRBD1 or TRBD2 (6 bases each). The V end was cut by 1 base, the J end by 6 bases, with 16 bases between. Per germline, CDR1 LGHDT and CDR2 YNNKEL (reference sequence). The CDR3 totals 16 residues. The CDR3 DNA is TGTGCCAGCAGCCAAGTCGGTAGGGGGGCCGGAAACATTCAGTACTTC. It specifies CASSQVGRGAGNIQYF.

The V call is TRBV27, the J call TRBJ2-1; the match to TRBD2 covers 9 bases. This CDR3 is 13 amino acids long. CDR1 and CDR2 (germline): MNHEY, SMNVEV (reference sequence). Germline trimming cut 6 bases from V and 6 bases from J; bases unmatched to any gene: 3. CDR3 coding DNA: TGTGCCAGCAGACTAGCGGGTCTCAATGAGCAGTTCTTC. Translation: CASRLAGLNEQFF.

The gene calls are TRBV7-2 and TRBJ2-6, with D hard to call. CDR3 length: 15 amino acids. Germline V gives CDR1 SGHTA, CDR2 FQGNSA. V lost 5 bases and J 0 bases, leaving 8 bases between the germline ends. The CDR3 spells CASSQRSSGANVLTF. CDR3 coding DNA: TGTGCCAGCAGCCAACGGAGCTCTGGGGCCAACGTCCTGACTTTC.

There are a few counts of this clone. This chain joins TRBV7-9 and TRBJ1-4, with D tentatively TRBD1 (6 bases). This CDR3 has 15 residues. The germline V gene has CDR1 SEHNR and CDR2 FQNEAQ (reference sequence). The V and J ends lost 7 bases and 8 bases respectively, with 20 bases between them. In DNA, the CDR3 is TGTGCCAGCACCAAGGACAGCCTAGAGAGCGAAAAACTGTTTTTT. It yields the protein CASTKDSLESEKLFF.

The chain carries TRBV7-2 and TRBJ1-2, with a weak D call TRBD1 (5 bases). The CDR3 extends over 15 amino acids. Germline CDR1 and CDR2: SGHTA and FQGNSA. The ends were cut back, 1 base at V and 4 bases at J, with 13 bases in the middle. CDR3 amino acids: CASSLGGGGPYGYTF. As DNA, the CDR3 is TGTGCCAGCAGCTTAGGGGGGGGAGGCCCCTATGGCTACACCTTC.

The chain couples TRBV5-4 to TRBJ1-5; D is ambiguous. Germline V gives CDR1 SGHNT, CDR2 YYREEE (reference sequence). Trimming removed 2 bases at V and 9 bases at J, with 12 bases between. This CDR3 is 13 amino acids long. The CDR3 spells CASSLTPDGPQHF. The CDR3 DNA is TGTGCCAGCAGCTTAACCCCGGACGGGCCCCAGCATTTT.

This chain links TRBV7-2 with TRBJ2-3, with D perhaps TRBD2 (6 bases). CDR3 length: 16 amino acids. The V end was cut by 1 base, the J end by 2 bases, with 13 bases between. Germline lookup yields CDR1 SGHTA and CDR2 FQGNSA. The CDR3 loop is CASSLESGRPTDTQYF. The CDR3 bases are TGTGCCAGCAGCTTAGAGTCTGGGAGGCCCACAGATACGCAGTATTTT.

The chain is built from TRBV2 and TRBJ2-1; 8 bases are a match to TRBD2. Germline CDR1 is SNHLY and CDR2 is FYNNEI. Trimming at V came to 6 bases and at J to 7 bases, leaving 8 bases not matched to a gene. This CDR3 spans 14 amino acids. In nucleotides, the CDR3 is TGTGCCAGCAGAGATCCTAGCGGGTATAATGAGCAGTTCTTC. Its translation: CASRDPSGYNEQFF.

This chain uses TRBV2 with TRBJ1-2; 7 bases match TRBD1. Germline CDR1 and CDR2: SNHLY and FYNNEI. The CDR3 sequence is 15 residues long. After removal of 5 bases from V and 8 bases from J, the junction contained 14 bases not matched to a gene. The CDR3 protein is CASSLSRTGAQGYTF. For the CDR3, the DNA is TGTGCCAGCAGTCTATCTCGGACAGGCGCTCAGGGCTACACCTTC.

V usage is TRBV6-2 or TRBV6-3 and J usage is TRBJ2-7, with 12 nucleotides matching TRBD2. J lost 4 bases, V lost 0 bases, and 4 bases had no gene match. Germline values: CDR1 MNHEY, CDR2 SVGEGT. The CDR3 has 16 amino acids. The CDR3 nucleotides are TGTGCCAGCAGTTACTCCGAGACTAGCGGGAGATACGAGCAGTACTTC. This sequence encodes CASSYSETSGRYEQYF.

This clone ranks as large (0.1 to 1%). This chain uses TRBV5-6 with TRBJ2-7; 11 nucleotides agree with TRBD2. Germline trimming cut 3 bases from V and 2 bases from J; bases unmatched to any gene: 4. Germline lookup yields CDR1 SGHDT and CDR2 YYEEEE. This CDR3 region has 15 residues. CDR3 in DNA: TGTGCCAGCAGCTCCTTGGGACTAGCGGCCTACGAGCAGTACTTC. This codes for CASSSLGLAAYEQYF.

The CDR3 region has the DNA TGCGCCAGCAGTGAGTCGGGGCCGGCCACTGAAGCTTTCTTT. Translation: CASSESGPATEAFF. The rearrangement uses TRBV10-1 and TRBJ1-1, with a tentative D call TRBD1 (5 bases). The CDR3 is made up of 14 amino acids. Trimming cost V 0 bases and J 4 bases, with 9 bases left between them. Germline CDR1 reads WNHNN; CDR2 reads SYGVQD (reference sequence).